This record looks at one TCR beta chain sequence and its context. The data originate from a study of cytomegalovirus exposure and HLA in healthy donors. CDR3 length equals 14 residues. J was trimmed by 2 bases and V by 4 bases; bases with no gene match: 2. The germline CDR1 and CDR2 sequences are SGHAT and FQNNGV. This PCR relied on a set of 60 Vbeta primers and 13 Jbeta primers. The data were produced by immunoSEQ multiplex PCR, yet TCRdb's version contains in-frame clones alone and is incomplete. This sample has 150,000 to 200,000 clones; about 80% occur once, and the top ten carry around 1.9%. The rearrangement uses TRBV11-2 and TRBJ1-2; 9 bases align to TRBD1. Material for sequencing was PBMCs. The TCR originated in a man aged 35-49 years in good health and CMV-seronegative. CDR3 in amino acids: CASSSGTGNYGYTF. Here the CDR3 DNA reads TGTGCCAGCAGCTCTGGGACAGGGAACTATGGCTACACCTTC. Full variable domain (rest looked up from reference TRBV11-2 and TRBJ1-2): EAGVAQSPRYKIIEKRQSVAFWCNPISGHATLYWYQQILGQGPKLLIQFQNNGVVDDSQLPKDRFSAERLKGVDSTLKIQPAKLEDSAVYLCASSSGTGNYGYTFGSGTRLTVV.